A single sample is the source of the 24 T cell receptor beta chains below, sequenced in a study of T cells in narcolepsy. The assay was immunoSEQ multiplex PCR, and TCRdb's table has in-frame clones only and misses some. The sample shows about 27,000 clones, 75% to 80% of them seen only once. Sequences were obtained from CD45RA- memory CD4+ T cells from PBMCs. These TCRs come from a human donor with narcolepsy.

The chain links TRBV6-6 to TRBJ2-7, with TRBD1 matching 7 bases. The trim removed 2 bases at V and 2 bases at J, leaving 6 bases unmatched. Germline CDR1 reads MNHNY; CDR2 reads SVGAGI (reference sequence). The CDR3 runs to 15 residues. CDR3 protein: CASSYAGQGAYEQYF. The CDR3 DNA reads as TGTGCCAGCAGTTACGCGGGCCAGGGGGCCTACGAGCAGTACTTC.

The rearrangement uses TRBV10-3 and TRBJ1-1; D is uncertain. V dropped 7 bases and J dropped 1 base, with 22 bases sitting between them. The CDR3 totals 17 residues. Germline-derived CDR1 and CDR2 are ENHRY and SYGVKD. The CDR3 loop reads CAIKADLGRRENTEAFF. The DNA for the CDR3 is TGTGCCATCAAGGCCGATCTAGGTCGTCGGGAGAACACTGAAGCTTTCTTT.

The V call is TRBV6-6, the J call TRBJ2-3, with D uncertain. V dropped 6 bases and J dropped 4 bases, with 11 bases sitting between them. Per the germline V gene, CDR1 is MNHNY and CDR2 is SVGAGI (reference sequence). CDR3 size: 13 residues. The chain's CDR3 is CASSLPGADTQYF. DNA of the CDR3: TGTGCCAGCAGCTTGCCGGGCGCAGATACGCAGTATTTT.

This chain uses TRBV6-6 with TRBJ2-6, with a possible D match to TRBD1 (6 bases). The V gene lost 4 bases and the J gene lost 2 bases, with 9 bases spanning the gap. Germline V gene data show CDR1 as MNHNY and CDR2 as SVGAGI (reference sequence). This CDR3 spans 15 amino acids. CDR3 sequence reads: CASSSSGAGANVLTF. DNA of the CDR3: TGTGCCAGCAGTTCCTCAGGGGCTGGGGCCAACGTCCTGACTTTC.

The chain couples TRBV6-5 to TRBJ1-3; 7 nucleotides agree with TRBD1. The ends lost 7 bases at V and 4 bases at J; junction bases unmatched: 10. There are 15 residues in the CDR3. Germline V gene lookup returns CDR1 MNHEY and CDR2 SVGAGI. The CDR3 is CASTREGAPGNTIYF. The CDR3 coding sequence is TGTGCCAGCACCAGAGAGGGGGCGCCCGGAAACACCATATATTTT.

This clone was picked up a small number of times. The J gene is TRBJ2-1, the V gene TRBV2; 9 bases fit TRBD1. From germline, CDR1 is SNHLY and CDR2 FYNNEI. The CDR3 contains 16 residues. Trimming cost V 2 bases and J 5 bases; bases outside gene matches: 7. The CDR3 bases are TGTGCCAGCAGTGAATTGGGACAGGGAATGGACAATGAGCAGTTCTTC. This sequence encodes CASSELGQGMDNEQFF.

The J gene is TRBJ2-5, the V gene TRBV5-1; D uncertain. The CDR3 sequence is 15 residues long. The germline V gene has CDR1 SGHRS and CDR2 YFSETQ. Trimming removed 1 base at V and 1 base at J, with 11 bases between. The CDR3 DNA reads as TGCGCCAGCAGCTTGACGGGCGACTCCCAAGAGACCCAGTACTTC. This codes for CASSLTGDSQETQYF.

The chain carries TRBV5-6 and TRBJ2-5; D is perhaps TRBD1 (5 bases). With 3 bases removed from V and 5 bases from J, the gap between germline ends came to 17 bases. CDR3 size: 15 residues. The germline V gene has CDR1 SGHDT and CDR2 YYEEEE. The CDR3 region is CASSSKSGSSETQYF. The CDR3 DNA reads as TGTGCCAGCAGCTCGAAGTCAGGGTCCTCGGAGACCCAGTACTTC.

This clone was recorded a few times. The V and J genes are TRBV29-1 and TRBJ1-4; D gene unclear. The length of the CDR3 is 13 residues. The germline V gene encodes CDR1 SQVTM and CDR2 ANQGSEA. Trimming stripped 4 bases from V and 8 bases from J, with 14 bases between. As DNA, the CDR3 is TGCAGCGTTGTTCAAGGATTAAACGAAAAACTGTTTTTT. It specifies CSVVQGLNEKLFF. Full variable domain (rest looked up from reference TRBV29-1 and TRBJ1-4): SAVISQKPSRDICQRGTSLTIQCQVDSQVTMMFWYRQQPGQSLTLIATANQGSEATYESGFVIDKFPISRPNLTFSTLTVSNMSPEDSSIYLCSVVQGLNEKLFFGSGTQLSVL.

The rearrangement links TRBV5-1 to TRBJ2-5; 11 bases agree with TRBD2. The J call may be in error: the DNA end matches TRBJ2-7 better. The V gene's germline CDR1 is SGHRS and CDR2 YFSETQ. CDR3 length: 15 amino acids. The CDR3 is CASSFVAGGPGEQYF. The CDR3 nucleotides are TGCGCCAGCAGCTTCGTAGCGGGGGGGCCTGGCGAGCAGTACTTC.

The chain carries TRBV6-4 and TRBJ2-1, with TRBD2 identical over 8 bases. The CDR3 extends over 13 amino acids. Unmatched junction bases numbered 8, after V lost 4 bases and J lost 12 bases. From germline, CDR1 is MRHNA and CDR2 SNTAGT. CDR3 sequence reads: CASSVDGGEAQFF. CDR3 nucleotides: TGTGCCAGCAGTGTGGACGGGGGGGAGGCGCAGTTCTTC.

This chain connects TRBV7-3 to TRBJ2-3, with D perhaps given as TRBD1 or TRBD2 (6 bases each). The CDR3 has 17 amino acids. Germline CDR1 reads SGHTA; CDR2 reads FQGTGA. The V and J ends lost 2 bases and 2 bases respectively, with 17 bases between them. CDR3 protein: CASSLGGGSFHTDTQYF. DNA for the CDR3: TGTGCCAGCAGCTTAGGAGGGGGGTCATTCCACACAGATACGCAGTATTTT. The full variable domain, its missing parts supplied by reference TRBV7-3 and TRBJ2-3, is GAGVSQTPSNKVTEKGKYVELRCDPISGHTALYWYRQSLGQGPEFLIYFQGTGAADDSGLPNDRFFAVRPEGSVSTLKIQRTERGDSAVYLCASSLGGGSFHTDTQYFGPGTRLTVL.

V and J are TRBV7-2 and TRBJ2-5; D is possibly TRBD1 or TRBD2 (5 bases each). The CDR3 loop spans 14 amino acids. Germline V CDR1 and CDR2: SGHTA, FQGNSA. V was clipped by 1 base and J by 4 bases, with 10 bases between them. CDR3 coding DNA: TGTGCCAGCAGCTTAGACCAGGGAGCAGAGACCCAGTACTTC. Translating it yields CASSLDQGAETQYF.

The CDR3 DNA reads TGTGCCAGCTCATCCGGGACGGACGGAAACACCATATATTTT. Its protein is CASSSGTDGNTIYF. The J gene is TRBJ1-3, the V gene TRBV18; possibly TRBD1 for D (5 bases). Trimming stripped 5 bases from V and 4 bases from J, with 12 bases between. This CDR3 region has 14 residues. The germline V gene has CDR1 KGHSH and CDR2 LQKENI. Variable domain in full (rest from reference TRBV18 and TRBJ1-3): NAGVMQNPRHLVRRRGQEARLRCSPMKGHSHVYWYRQLPEEGLKFMVYLQKENIIDESGMPKERFSAEFPKEGPSILRIQQVVRGDSAAYFCASSSGTDGNTIYFGEGSWLTVV.

This chain joins TRBV19 and TRBJ2-1, with 8 bases aligning to TRBD2. The CDR3 contains 16 residues. Trimming removed 4 bases from V and 7 bases from J; junction bases left unmatched: 12. CDR1 is LNHDA and CDR2 is SQIVND in the germline V gene (reference sequence). The CDR3 region has the DNA TGTGCCAGTAGTACTCAGACTAGCGCGGCCTCAAATGAGCAGTTCTTC. Protein sequence: CASSTQTSAASNEQFF.

About this clone itself: The sample holds other DNA sequences that translate to the same CDR3. The chain carries TRBV9 and TRBJ2-7; maybe TRBD1 (6 bases). Germline V gives CDR1 SGDLS, CDR2 YYNGEE. The germline V and J ends were trimmed by 7 bases and 4 bases, with 12 bases remaining between them. This CDR3 has 12 residues. The CDR3 DNA is TGTGCCAGCTCCCCAGACAGGTACGAGCAGTACTTC. It specifies CASSPDRYEQYF.

This clone was detected only once. The gene calls are TRBV7-3 and TRBJ1-6, with D hard to call. V was clipped by 6 bases and J by 7 bases, with 13 bases between them. Germline CDR1 SGHTA, CDR2 FQGTGA. CDR3 length: 14 residues. The CDR3, as DNA: TGTGCCAGCAGTGAAGAACGAGAGAATTCACCCCTCCACTTT. Protein sequence: CASSEERENSPLHF.

The V call is TRBV7-9, the J call TRBJ1-5, with D possibly being TRBD1 (5 bases). Germline CDR1 is SEHNR and CDR2 is FQNEAQ (reference sequence). CDR3 length: 15 residues. Trimming took off 5 bases at V and 9 bases at J, with 20 bases between the two ends. CDR3 sequence reads: CASSHDSQGIRPQHF. Here the CDR3 DNA reads TGTGCCAGCAGCCATGACAGCCAGGGAATCCGGCCCCAGCATTTT. The variable domain in full, with the rest retrieved from reference TRBV7-9 and TRBJ1-5, is DTGVSQNPRHKITKRGQNVTFRCDPISEHNRLYWYRQTLGQGPEFLTYFQNEAQLEKSRLLSDRFSAERPKGSFSTLEIQRTEQGDSAMYLCASSHDSQGIRPQHFGDGTRLSIL.

The chain links TRBV10-3 to TRBJ2-1; 8 bases are shared with TRBD2. Germline V lookup: CDR1 ENHRY, CDR2 SYGVKD. Germline trimming cut 10 bases from V and 5 bases from J; bases unmatched to any gene: 4. The CDR3 runs 12 residues. The CDR3 region is CATGLADNEQFF. As DNA, the CDR3 is TGTGCCACCGGACTAGCAGACAATGAGCAGTTCTTC.

CDR3 amino acids: CASSQPLQGVLTQHF. In nucleotides, the CDR3 is TGCGCCAGCAGTCAACCTTTACAGGGTGTATTGACCCAGCATTTT. The chain employs TRBV23-1 and TRBJ1-5; maybe TRBD1 (6 bases). TRBV23-1 is given ORF status, its function remaining uncertain. With 2 bases removed from V and 11 bases from J, the gap between germline ends came to 19 bases. This CDR3 is built from 15 residues.

The chain uses TRBV4-2 and TRBJ1-2; D may be TRBD1 (6 bases). V gave up 5 bases and J gave up 5 bases, with 18 bases separating them. This CDR3 region has 15 residues. Germline CDR1 is LGHNA and CDR2 is YNFKEQ. This CDR3 reads CASSNEEGVRYGYTF. The CDR3 region has the DNA TGTGCCAGCAGCAACGAGGAGGGGGTGAGGTATGGCTACACCTTC.

J is TRBJ1-1 and V is TRBV7-9, with D perhaps matching TRBD1 (5 bases). The CDR3 is 14 residues long. In germline, CDR1 is SEHNR, CDR2 FQNEAQ (reference sequence). Trimming took off 1 base at V and 7 bases at J, with 13 bases between the two ends. CDR3 in DNA: TGTGCCAGCAGCTTAGGTCGGGGCTACGGTGAAGCTTTCTTT. The encoded protein is CASSLGRGYGEAFF.

The J gene is TRBJ1-5, the V gene TRBV2; the match to TRBD1 covers 12 bases. Trimming took 7 bases from V and 6 from J; bases not matched to a gene: 7. Germline V gene data show CDR1 as SNHLY and CDR2 as FYNNEI. The CDR3 runs to 15 residues. The CDR3 DNA is TGTGCCAGCACGGGGGGGACAGGGGGCTCTCAGCCCCAGCATTTT. Protein product: CASTGGTGGSQPQHF.

This rearrangement joins TRBV25-1 to TRBJ1-3; no clear D. Trimming removed 4 bases from V and 4 bases from J, with 14 bases in between. The CDR3 is 15 amino acids. The germline CDR1 and CDR2 sequences are MGHDK and SYGVNS. DNA for the CDR3: TGTGCCAGCAGTGCCTTCGGACCGGTCGGAAACACCATATATTTT. This encodes CASSAFGPVGNTIYF.